What follows is one T cell receptor (beta chain) and its context. This specimen belongs to a study of lymphopenia after photon versus proton radiotherapy. The CDR3 runs to 14 residues. Per germline, CDR1 MNHEY and CDR2 SMNVEV (reference sequence). Trimming stripped 3 bases from V and 4 bases from J, with 13 bases between. Clones were sequenced by immunoSEQ multiplex PCR, and TCRdb holds only the in-frame ones, with some missing. Of around 63,000 clones listed, around 87% are singletons. The sequenced sample was peripheral blood, obtained from a patient treated with proton-based radiotherapy. The clonotype was recovered from an older man with esophageal cancer. The rearrangement joins TRBV27 to TRBJ2-7, with D possibly being TRBD1 or TRBD2 (5 bases each). CDR3 residues: CASSLRGTRYEQYF. The CDR3 DNA reads as TGTGCCAGCAGTTTGAGGGGAACCCGATACGAGCAGTACTTC.